A single sample gave rise to the 27 T cell receptor beta chains below, sequenced in a study of blood T cell repertoires in COVID-19. Assay used: immunoSEQ multiplex PCR; TCRdb lists only in-frame clones, some missing. The sample has tens of thousands of clones; approximately 86% are singletons. Material for sequencing was peripheral blood. The source of these receptors is a woman aged 50 to 60 with active or convalescent COVID-19.

The chain couples TRBV5-1 to TRBJ2-7, with 7 bases matching TRBD1. Germline values: CDR1 SGHRS, CDR2 YFSETQ. The CDR3 runs 13 residues. V lost 4 bases, J lost 0 bases, and 1 base stayed unmatched. DNA of the CDR3: TGCGCCAGCAGCCGACAGGGCTCCTACGAGCAGTACTTC. It specifies CASSRQGSYEQYF.

V and J are TRBV18 and TRBJ2-5; 7 positions match TRBD1. CDR3 size: 19 residues. CDR1 and CDR2 (germline): KGHSH, LQKENI. V lost 1 base and J lost 4; bases outside the gene matches: 18. CDR3 residues: CASSPLDWQGDPKGETQYF. CDR3 nucleotide sequence: TGTGCCAGCTCACCACTCGATTGGCAGGGGGACCCTAAGGGAGAGACCCAGTACTTC.

V and J are TRBV14 and TRBJ2-7; D unclear. V shed 4 bases and J shed 4 bases, with 11 bases lying between them. The germline V gene has CDR1 SGHDN and CDR2 FVKESK. This CDR3 has 13 residues. The CDR3 reads CASSPLGQYEQYF. In nucleotides, the CDR3 is TGTGCCAGCAGCCCCCTGGGCCAATACGAGCAGTACTTC.

V usage is TRBV6-5 and J usage is TRBJ1-2; the D is unclear. Germline CDR1 and CDR2: MNHEY and SVGAGI. V was clipped by 6 bases and J by 4 bases, with 15 bases between them. The CDR3 spans 14 residues. The CDR3 spells CASSLGGSSYGYTF. DNA for the CDR3: TGTGCCAGCAGCCTGGGAGGGTCGAGCTATGGCTACACCTTC.

This clone was observed a single time. The rearrangement uses TRBV2 and TRBJ1-2, with D tentatively TRBD1 (5 bases). Germline values: CDR1 SNHLY, CDR2 FYNNEI. V was shortened by 6 bases and J by 4 bases, with 12 bases between the two germline ends. This CDR3 contains 13 residues. The CDR3 DNA reads as TGTGCCAGCAGAGGTTACAGGATCTATGGCTACACCTTC. This codes for CASRGYRIYGYTF. The whole variable domain, filled in from reference TRBV2 and TRBJ1-2, reads EPEVTQTPSHQVTQMGQEVILRCVPISNHLYFYWYRQILGQKVEFLVSFYNNEISEKSEIFDDQFSVERPDGSNFTLKIRSTKLEDSAMYFCASRGYRIYGYTFGSGTRLTVV.

The chain uses TRBV29-1 and TRBJ2-2; D uncertain. Trimming left V 5 bases short and J 6 bases short, with 10 bases between. Germline-derived CDR1 and CDR2 are SQVTM and ANQGSEA. This CDR3 region has 12 residues. The DNA of the CDR3 is TGCAGCGTTTATCACGGTCCCGGGGAGCTGTTTTTT. As protein: CSVYHGPGELFF.

V usage is TRBV3-1 (or the pseudogene TRBV3-2) and J usage is TRBJ1-6; 7 bases map to TRBD1. Germline CDR1 LGHDT, CDR2 YNNKEL (reference sequence). The V segment lost 1 base and the J segment 6 bases; nucleotides outside the gene matches: 6. The CDR3 extends over 16 amino acids. CDR3 amino acids: CASSQATAGGNSPLHF. For the CDR3, the DNA is TGTGCCAGCAGCCAAGCTACCGCAGGGGGTAATTCACCCCTCCACTTT.

This sequence joins TRBV9 and TRBJ2-2; tentatively, D is TRBD1 (6 bases). CDR1 and CDR2 (germline): SGDLS, YYNGEE. This CDR3 has 17 amino acids. Trimming removed 3 bases from V and 6 bases from J, with 21 bases in between. The CDR3 protein is CASSGPHTGSRPGELFF. DNA for the CDR3: TGTGCCAGCAGCGGTCCTCATACAGGGTCGAGGCCCGGGGAGCTGTTTTTT.

The J gene is TRBJ2-1, the V gene TRBV5-1; perhaps TRBD1 as D (7 bases). The CDR3 has 15 amino acids. The V gene's germline CDR1 is SGHRS and CDR2 YFSETQ. Trimming removed 1 base at V and 4 bases at J, with 12 bases between. CDR3 coding DNA: TGCGCCAGCAGCTTGCGGCAGGGGGGATACAATGAGCAGTTCTTC. Residues: CASSLRQGGYNEQFF.

V and J are TRBV11-3 and TRBJ2-3, with unresolved D. The CDR3 runs to 15 residues. Trimming shortened V by 3 bases and J by 1 base, and 11 bases separated the two germline ends. In germline, CDR1 is SGHNT, CDR2 YENEEA. This chain's CDR3 is CASSFRAVGTDTQYF. As DNA, the CDR3 is TGTGCCAGCAGCTTCCGCGCGGTGGGCACAGATACGCAGTATTTT.

The chain has TRBV7-9 and TRBJ1-4; D is undetermined. V lost 4 bases, J lost 8 bases, and 11 bases lay in between. Germline CDR1 reads SEHNR; CDR2 reads FQNEAQ (reference sequence). The CDR3 runs to 13 residues. CDR3 in DNA: TGTGCCAGCAGCTCAGGTTCGAAAGAAAAACTGTTTTTT. Amino acid sequence: CASSSGSKEKLFF.

The chain links TRBV7-2 to TRBJ1-1, with a possible D match to TRBD1 (6 bases). This CDR3 spans 14 amino acids. Trimming took 5 bases from V and 7 from J, leaving 17 bases between them. Per the germline V gene, CDR1 is SGHTA and CDR2 is FQGNSA. The CDR3 region has the DNA TGTGCCAGCAGCCAGGACCCCAGGGGTGGTGAAGCTTTCTTT. It yields the protein CASSQDPRGGEAFF.

This chain links TRBV7-3 with TRBJ2-7, with D tentatively TRBD1 (6 bases). Germline-derived CDR1 and CDR2 are SGHTA and FQGTGA. V was shortened by 1 base and J by 4 bases, with 14 bases between the two germline ends. The CDR3 runs 15 residues. The CDR3 sequence is CASSLMGAAAYEQYF. CDR3 bases: TGTGCCAGCAGCTTAATGGGGGCGGCTGCTTACGAGCAGTACTTC. Drawing the rest from reference TRBV7-3 and TRBJ2-7, the complete variable domain is GAGVSQTPSNKVTEKGKYVELRCDPISGHTALYWYRQSLGQGPEFLIYFQGTGAADDSGLPNDRFFAVRPEGSVSTLKIQRTERGDSAVYLCASSLMGAAAYEQYFGPGTRLTVT.

V and J are TRBV6-1 and TRBJ2-5, with D uncertain. Germline CDR1 reads MNHNS; CDR2 reads SASEGT. V lost 3 bases to trimming and J lost 4 bases, with 9 bases between them. There are 13 residues in the CDR3. CDR3 residues: CASSERNLETQYF. The DNA of the CDR3 is TGTGCCAGCAGTGAGCGTAATTTAGAGACCCAGTACTTC.

The rearrangement joins TRBV19 to TRBJ2-1, with D maybe TRBD1 (5 bases). This CDR3 contains 15 residues. Germline CDR1 is LNHDA and CDR2 is SQIVND (reference sequence). The V end lost 6 bases, the J end lost 0 bases, and 12 bases lay between the germline ends. CDR3 sequence (DNA): TGTGCCAGTAGCCAAGGGGCTGCCTCCTACAATGAGCAGTTCTTC. It translates to CASSQGAASYNEQFF. Based on the CDR3 plus reference TRBV19 and TRBJ2-1, the full variable domain is DGGITQSPKYLFRKEGQNVTLSCEQNLNHDAMYWYRQDPGQGLRLIYYSQIVNDFQKGDIAEGYSVSREKKESFPLTVTSAQKNPTAFYLCASSQGAASYNEQFFGPGTRLTVL.

The chain is built from TRBV28 and TRBJ1-1; 8 nucleotides agree with TRBD1. This CDR3 contains 14 residues. Losses at the gene ends were 6 bases for V and 6 bases for J; bases not matched to a gene: 9. Germline assignment: CDR1 MDHEN and CDR2 SYDVKM. As DNA, the CDR3 is TGTGCCAGCAGCCTTACCGACAGGGGCCCTGAAGCTTTCTTT. Encoded protein: CASSLTDRGPEAFF.

V gene TRBV6-2 or TRBV6-3 combines with J gene TRBJ1-2; D is uncertain. The CDR3 length is 16 residues. V dropped 4 bases and J dropped 3 bases, with 18 bases sitting between them. The germline gives CDR1 MNHEY, CDR2 SVGEGT. The CDR3 protein is CASSFSRGGFDYGYTF. The CDR3 coding sequence is TGTGCCAGCAGTTTCTCGCGGGGAGGTTTCGACTATGGCTACACCTTC.

The genes are TRBV9 and TRBJ1-5; 7 bases are shared with TRBD1. The length of the CDR3 is 13 residues. Germline V gives CDR1 SGDLS, CDR2 YYNGEE. The ends lost 3 bases at V and 10 bases at J; junction bases unmatched: 7. This CDR3 is CASSAQRTGPQHF. The CDR3 nucleotides read TGTGCCAGCAGCGCACAGAGGACAGGTCCCCAGCATTTT.

The V and J genes are TRBV5-1 and TRBJ1-1; D remains unclear. CDR3 size: 13 residues. The germline V gene encodes CDR1 SGHRS and CDR2 YFSETQ. Trimming removed 0 bases at V and 4 bases at J, with 7 bases between. The CDR3 DNA follows: TGCGCCAGCAGCTTGGGGCAGGCCACTGAAGCTTTCTTT. Its translation is CASSLGQATEAFF.

On this clone itself: The sample contains more than one DNA sequence encoding this CDR3. The chain recombines TRBV18 with TRBJ1-2; 7 bases align to TRBD1. Per the germline V gene, CDR1 is KGHSH and CDR2 is LQKENI. J gave up 5 bases and V 2 bases, and 2 bases lay outside the gene matches. The length of the CDR3 is 13 residues. CDR3 bases: TGTGCCAGCTCACCAGACAGGGCATATGGCTACACCTTC. Encoded protein: CASSPDRAYGYTF.

This sequence joins TRBV14 and TRBJ1-6, with unresolved D. The CDR3 totals 13 residues. The ends were cut back, 2 bases at V and 9 bases at J, with 8 bases in the middle. The germline V gene encodes CDR1 SGHDN and CDR2 FVKESK. The CDR3 coding sequence is TGTGCCAGCAGCCAAACCAGTTTTTCACCCCTCCACTTT. Translating gives CASSQTSFSPLHF. The variable domain in full, with the rest retrieved from reference TRBV14 and TRBJ1-6, is EAGVTQFPSHSVIEKGQTVTLRCDPISGHDNLYWYRRVMGKEIKFLLHFVKESKQDESGMPNNRFLAERTGGTYSTLKVQPAELEDSGVYFCASSQTSFSPLHFGNGTRLTVT.

This chain connects TRBV4-3 to TRBJ2-5; D gene ambiguous. The CDR3 runs to 13 residues. Germline-derived CDR1 and CDR2 are LGHNA and YSLEER. V was clipped by 1 base and J by 5 bases, with 8 bases between them. The CDR3 DNA sequence: TGCGCCAGCAGCCAAGGAATCGGGGAGACCCAGTACTTC. This codes for CASSQGIGETQYF.

The rearrangement links TRBV12-5 to TRBJ1-1; D ambiguous. The germline gives CDR1 LGHNT, CDR2 FRNRAP. The CDR3 runs to 13 residues. The V gene lost 1 base and the J gene lost 2 bases, with 5 bases spanning the gap. This CDR3 reads CASGLGRNTEAFF. The CDR3, as DNA: TGTGCTAGTGGTTTGGGCAGAAACACTGAAGCTTTCTTT.

This clone came up once. This chain links TRBV29-1 with TRBJ2-7, with 7 bases that match TRBD1. Germline V lookup: CDR1 SQVTM, CDR2 ANQGSEA. This CDR3 has 11 amino acids. The trim removed 3 bases at V and 5 bases at J, leaving 1 base unmatched. CDR3 region: CSVDRGNEQYF. The CDR3 coding sequence is TGCAGCGTTGACAGGGGGAACGAGCAGTACTTC.

The gene calls are TRBV6-6 and TRBJ1-1; D is undetermined. Looked up from germline, CDR1 is MNHNY and CDR2 is SVGAGI (reference sequence). V lost 0 bases and J lost 0, with 5 bases in between. The CDR3 is made up of 14 amino acids. The CDR3 DNA sequence: TGTGCCAGCAGTTACTCCCCAGTGAACACTGAAGCTTTCTTT. Its protein is CASSYSPVNTEAFF.

J is TRBJ2-7 and V is TRBV4-3; 7 positions match TRBD2. V lost 0 bases, J lost 2 bases, and 7 bases stayed unmatched. This CDR3 region has 16 residues. Germline loops: CDR1 LGHNA, CDR2 YSLEER. The CDR3 coding sequence is TGCGCCAGCAGCCAAGATGGGCTAGCGGATACCTACGAGCAGTACTTC. Its protein product is CASSQDGLADTYEQYF.

V usage is TRBV4-1 and J usage is TRBJ2-3, with 15 bases fitting TRBD2. The CDR3 runs to 19 residues. The V segment lost 2 bases and the J segment 1 base; nucleotides outside the gene matches: 7. CDR1 is MGHRA, CDR2 YSYEKL, per germline. The CDR3 protein is CASSQIGLAGGPGTDTQYF. The CDR3 DNA is TGCGCCAGCAGCCAAATCGGACTAGCGGGGGGGCCGGGCACAGATACGCAGTATTTT.